This TCR beta chain appears in the sequencing data of a study of blood T cell repertoires in COVID-19. Across the whole study: Some COVID-19 samples were acute and others convalescent; all came from the United States, Italy and Spain.

V shed 4 bases, J shed 5 bases, and the junction held 7 bases outside the gene matches. The CDR3 runs 15 residues. Per the germline V gene, CDR1 is LGHNA and CDR2 is YNFKEQ. Sequencing was performed with immunoSEQ multiplex PCR; in TCRdb, only in-frame clones are kept and a portion is missing. This table holds 120,000 or so clones, nearly 90% found once. The chain is built from TRBV4-2 and TRBJ2-3; 9 positions agree with TRBD2. The receptor comes from a human donor in a cohort sampled during active COVID-19. Sequenced material: peripheral blood. The chain's CDR3 is CASSPLAGAGDTQYF. Written as DNA, the CDR3 is TGTGCCAGCAGCCCCTTAGCGGGAGCTGGAGATACGCAGTATTTT.